This TCR beta chain was identified during a study of cytomegalovirus exposure and HLA in healthy donors. The CDR3 runs to 14 residues. The germline V and J ends were trimmed by 6 bases and 6 bases, with 15 bases remaining between them. From germline, CDR1 is LNHDA and CDR2 SQIVND (reference sequence). PCR primers comprised 60 Vbeta and 13 Jbeta primers. Method: immunoSEQ multiplex PCR; TCRdb's copy keeps in-frame clones and lacks some. The table lists some 130,000 clones, approximately 80% of them singletons. Concerning this clone: The target antigen is unknown.

Study-level findings and limits: In most subjects, TCR beta sequences reportedly gave accurate predictions of HLA-A and HLA-B alleles. A later analysis found TCR association rates differed by HLA locus, highest for DRB1 and lowest for HLA-C.

The sequenced sample was PBMCs. The chain employs TRBV19 and TRBJ1-3, with D possibly TRBD1 on 5 matching bases. The origin of this receptor is a man between 40 and 49 years old in good health and CMV-seronegative. The CDR3 DNA reads TGTGCCAGTAGGGCGGCTCCTGGGGCAAACACCATATATTTT. Translation gives CASRAAPGANTIYF.